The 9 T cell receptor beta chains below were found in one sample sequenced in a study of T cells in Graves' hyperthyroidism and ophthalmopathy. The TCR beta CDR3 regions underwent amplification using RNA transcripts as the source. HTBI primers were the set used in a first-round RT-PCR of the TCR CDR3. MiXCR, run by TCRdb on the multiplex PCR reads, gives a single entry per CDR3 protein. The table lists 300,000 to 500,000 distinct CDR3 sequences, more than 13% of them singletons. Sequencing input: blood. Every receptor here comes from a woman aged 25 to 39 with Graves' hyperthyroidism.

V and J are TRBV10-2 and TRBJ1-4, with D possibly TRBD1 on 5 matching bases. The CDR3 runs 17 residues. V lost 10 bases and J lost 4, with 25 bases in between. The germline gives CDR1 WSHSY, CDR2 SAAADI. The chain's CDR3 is CATHGGLSPSSNEKLFF. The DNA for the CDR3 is TGCGCCACCCATGGGGGACTCTCTCCCTCCAGTAATGAAAAACTGTTTTTT.

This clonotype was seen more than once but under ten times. The CDR3 DNA reads TGCAGTGCTAGAGATATCTCCTCCGGGACAGGGGATGAAGCTTTCTTT. Translation: CSARDISSGTGDEAFF. The chain couples TRBV20-1 to TRBJ1-1, with 10 nucleotides matching TRBD1. This CDR3 region has 16 residues. Germline V gene lookup returns CDR1 DFQATT and CDR2 SNEGSKA (reference sequence). V dropped 0 bases and J dropped 7; count of bases not matched to a gene: 11.

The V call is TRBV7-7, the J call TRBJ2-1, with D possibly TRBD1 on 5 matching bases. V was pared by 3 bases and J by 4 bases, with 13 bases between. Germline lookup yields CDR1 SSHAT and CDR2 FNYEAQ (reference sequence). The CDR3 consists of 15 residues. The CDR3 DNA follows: TGTGCCAGCAGCTTTATGGGTAGGGGTTACAATGAGCAGTTCTTC. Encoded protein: CASSFMGRGYNEQFF.

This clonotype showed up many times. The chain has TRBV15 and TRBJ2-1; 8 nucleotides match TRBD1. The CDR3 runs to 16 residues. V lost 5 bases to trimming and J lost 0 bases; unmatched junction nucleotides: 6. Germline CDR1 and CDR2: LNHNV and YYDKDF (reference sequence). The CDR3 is CATSVGTGISYNEQFF. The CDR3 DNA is TGTGCCACCAGCGTCGGGACAGGCATCTCCTACAATGAGCAGTTCTTC.

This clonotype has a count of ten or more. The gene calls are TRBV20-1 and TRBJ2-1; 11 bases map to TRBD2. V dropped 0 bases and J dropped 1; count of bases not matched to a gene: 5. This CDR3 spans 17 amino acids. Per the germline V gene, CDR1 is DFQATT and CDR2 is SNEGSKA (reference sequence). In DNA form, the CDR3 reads TGCAGTGCTAGAGAACTAGCGGGAGTAGATTCCTACAATGAGCAGTTCTTC. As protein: CSARELAGVDSYNEQFF.

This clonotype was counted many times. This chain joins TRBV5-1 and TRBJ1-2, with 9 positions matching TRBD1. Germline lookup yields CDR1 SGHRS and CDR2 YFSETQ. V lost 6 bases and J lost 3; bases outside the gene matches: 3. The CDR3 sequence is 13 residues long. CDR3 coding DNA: TGCGCCAGCAAAACAGGGGGCGACTATGGCTACACCTTC. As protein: CASKTGGDYGYTF.

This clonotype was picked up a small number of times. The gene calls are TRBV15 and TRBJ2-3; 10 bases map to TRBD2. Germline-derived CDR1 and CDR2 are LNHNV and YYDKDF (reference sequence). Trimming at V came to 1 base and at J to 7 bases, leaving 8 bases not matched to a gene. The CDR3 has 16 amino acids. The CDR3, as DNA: TGTGCCACCAGCAGAGGACCTAGCGGGAGTGTGTATACGCAGTATTTT. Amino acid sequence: CATSRGPSGSVYTQYF.

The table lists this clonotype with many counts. The CDR3 region is CASNGVYYGSLNTEAFF. The CDR3 region has the DNA TGTGCCAGCAATGGAGTTTATTACGGAAGCTTGAACACTGAAGCTTTCTTT. The chain has TRBV28 and TRBJ1-1; D gene unclear. V was clipped by 7 bases and J by 0 bases, with 21 bases between them. Germline CDR1 is MDHEN and CDR2 is SYDVKM. There are 17 residues in the CDR3.

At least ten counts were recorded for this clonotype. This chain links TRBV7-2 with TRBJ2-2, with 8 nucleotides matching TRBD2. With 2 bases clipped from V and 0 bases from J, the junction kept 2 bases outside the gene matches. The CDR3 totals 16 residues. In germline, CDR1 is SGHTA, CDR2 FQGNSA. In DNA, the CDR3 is TGTGCCAGCAGCTTAACTAGCGGAACGAACACCGGGGAGCTGTTTTTT. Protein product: CASSLTSGTNTGELFF.